The following is a T cell receptor (beta chain) sequence with its context. As yet, its antigen is unknown. The source of the sample is a study of cytomegalovirus exposure and HLA in healthy donors. For the study at large: A subsequent analysis stated that the approximately 110 validation repertoires were run on the same platform as the roughly 700 first-cohort repertoires. Regarding the study as a whole: The study found most TCR sequences rare, yet found some public TCRs in many donors. As confirmed in vitro, a few CMV-associated chains were specific for CMV antigens.

The donors were part of the validation cohort of 120 or so subjects. That cohort was separate from the first cohort, which comprised 670 or so subjects. With 4 bases clipped from V and 7 bases from J, the junction kept 11 bases outside the gene matches. Germline assignment: CDR1 LGHNA and CDR2 YSLEER. This CDR3 region has 16 residues. Some clones are missing from TCRdb's copy, which holds only in-frame ones; the method was immunoSEQ multiplex PCR. This sample has under 200,000 clones, with over 65% found just once. V usage is TRBV4-3 and J usage is TRBJ2-2; 8 bases map to TRBD2. This receptor was obtained from a man between 18 and 35 years old in good health and CMV-seropositive. Sequenced material: PBMCs. CDR3 nucleotide sequence: TGCGCCAGCAGCCGCAGCGGAGCGGGGGCCGTCGGGGAGCTGTTTTTT. Protein: CASSRSGAGAVGELFF.